This TCR beta chain was found in a study of T cell changes during pregnancy in multiple sclerosis. This CDR3 is 15 amino acids long. Germline values: CDR1 SGHNT, CDR2 YYREEE (reference sequence). Trimming at V came to 3 bases and at J to 5 bases, leaving 11 bases not matched to a gene. Libraries were prepared by immunoSEQ multiplex PCR; TCRdb keeps only in-frame clonotypes and omits some of them. The sample consists of tens of thousands of clones, roughly 92% of them appearing once. This specimen was peripheral blood, taken in the second trimester of pregnancy. The chain carries TRBV5-4 and TRBJ2-7; 7 nucleotides match TRBD1. The TCR comes from a female donor with multiple sclerosis, enrolled in a pregnancy study. The CDR3 nucleotides read TGTGCCAGCAGCTACCAAGCTGGACAGGCACACGAGCAGTACTTC. It encodes CASSYQAGQAHEQYF.